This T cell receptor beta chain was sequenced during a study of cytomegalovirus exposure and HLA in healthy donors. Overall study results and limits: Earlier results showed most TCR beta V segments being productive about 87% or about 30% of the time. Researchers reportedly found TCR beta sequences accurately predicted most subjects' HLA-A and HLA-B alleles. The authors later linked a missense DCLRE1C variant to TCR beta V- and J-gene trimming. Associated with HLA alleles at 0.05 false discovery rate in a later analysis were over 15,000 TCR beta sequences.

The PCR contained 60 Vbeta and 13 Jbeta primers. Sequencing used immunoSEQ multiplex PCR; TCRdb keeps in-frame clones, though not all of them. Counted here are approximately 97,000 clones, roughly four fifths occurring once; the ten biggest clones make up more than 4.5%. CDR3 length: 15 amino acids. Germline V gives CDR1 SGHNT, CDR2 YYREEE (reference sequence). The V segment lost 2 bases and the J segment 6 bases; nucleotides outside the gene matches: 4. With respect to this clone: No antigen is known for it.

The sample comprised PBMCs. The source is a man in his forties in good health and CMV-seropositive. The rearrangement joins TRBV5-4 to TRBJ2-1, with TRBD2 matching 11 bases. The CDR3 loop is CASSLPGTSGNEQFF. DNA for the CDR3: TGTGCCAGCAGCTTACCCGGGACTAGCGGCAATGAGCAGTTCTTC.